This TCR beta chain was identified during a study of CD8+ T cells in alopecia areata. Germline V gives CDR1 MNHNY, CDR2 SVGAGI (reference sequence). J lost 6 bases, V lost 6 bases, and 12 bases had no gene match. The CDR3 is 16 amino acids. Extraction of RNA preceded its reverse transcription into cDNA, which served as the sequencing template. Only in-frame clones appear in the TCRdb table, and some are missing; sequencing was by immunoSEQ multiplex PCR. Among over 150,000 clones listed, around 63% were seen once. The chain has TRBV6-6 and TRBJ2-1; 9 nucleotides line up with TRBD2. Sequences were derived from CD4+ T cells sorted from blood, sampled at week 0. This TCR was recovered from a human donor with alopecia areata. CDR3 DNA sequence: TGTGCCAGCAGACCCCCCCCGGGACTAGCCACCAATGAGCAGTTCTTC. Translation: CASRPPPGLATNEQFF.